The 18 T cell receptor beta chains in this list originate from one sample, sequenced in a study of shared clonotypes between healthy human individuals. The protocol was immunoSEQ multiplex PCR, while the TCRdb copy is restricted to in-frame clones and leaves out a portion. The sample includes 950,000 to 1,100,000 clones, roughly 75% seen only once; the top ten take about 1.5%. Sequencing was carried out using memory CD4+ T cells sorted from blood. The subset: CD45RA-negative fraction. The receptor source for this set is a man in his late teens or twenties in good health.

CDR3 sequence reads: CASSHTWTGVFEQYF. In DNA form, the CDR3 reads TGTGCCAGCAGTCACACGTGGACAGGGGTTTTTGAGCAGTACTTC. The V and J genes are TRBV27 and TRBJ2-7; TRBD1 agrees at 9 bases. Trimming at V came to 5 bases and at J to 7 bases, leaving 12 bases not matched to a gene. The CDR3 is made up of 15 amino acids. Germline V CDR1 and CDR2: MNHEY, SMNVEV (reference sequence).

The chain recombines TRBV5-5 with TRBJ2-2, with TRBD2 matching over 7 bases. The V gene's germline CDR1 is SGHKS and CDR2 YYEKEE (reference sequence). CDR3 length: 15 amino acids. The V and J ends lost 0 bases and 5 bases, in that order; junction bases with no gene match: 4. CDR3 bases: TGTGCCAGCAGCTTGGCGGGAGGAGGGACCGGGGAGCTGTTTTTT. Translating it yields CASSLAGGGTGELFF. Using reference TRBV5-5 and TRBJ2-2 for the parts outside the CDR3, the full variable domain is DAGVTQSPTHLIKTRGQQVTLRCSPISGHKSVSWYQQVLGQGPQFIFQYYEKEERGRGNFPDRFSARQFPNYSSELNVNALLLGDSALYLCASSLAGGGTGELFFGEGSRLTVL.

This chain links TRBV18 with TRBJ2-5; perhaps D is TRBD1 or TRBD2 (5 bases each). Trimming left V 2 bases short and J 4 bases short, with 29 bases between. The CDR3 has 20 residues. CDR1 is KGHSH and CDR2 is LQKENI in the germline V gene. The chain's CDR3 is CASSPWAFSLLGESGETQYF. CDR3 nucleotides: TGTGCCAGCTCACCATGGGCGTTCAGTCTGCTGGGGGAGTCTGGAGAGACCCAGTACTTC.

This rearrangement joins TRBV6-5 to TRBJ1-2, with TRBD1 matching over 9 bases. With V trimmed by 0 bases and J by 5 bases, 4 bases remained unmatched. Looked up from germline, CDR1 is MNHEY and CDR2 is SVGAGI. The CDR3 has 15 amino acids. The CDR3 bases are TGTGCCAGCAGTTACTCAAACGACAGGGGGTATGGCTACACCTTC. It encodes CASSYSNDRGYGYTF.

A few counts support this clone. The CDR3 sequence is CASSDQRNTEAFF. CDR3 bases: TGTGCCAGCTCAGACCAGAGGAACACTGAAGCTTTCTTT. The V call is TRBV18, the J call TRBJ1-1; no clear D gene. The CDR3 sequence is 13 residues long. The germline V and J ends were trimmed by 5 bases and 1 base, with 8 bases remaining between them. Germline V gives CDR1 KGHSH, CDR2 LQKENI.

This clone has more than one count but fewer than ten. Other DNA sequences from this sample encode an identical CDR3 as well. V and J are TRBV6-6 and TRBJ2-5, with TRBD1 identical over 7 bases. The CDR3 extends over 15 amino acids. Unmatched junction bases numbered 2, after V lost 0 bases and J lost 1 base. CDR1 and CDR2 (germline): MNHNY, SVGAGI (reference sequence). CDR3 sequence (DNA): TGTGCCAGCAGTTACTCGTACAGGGGCCAAGAGACCCAGTACTTC. Protein: CASSYSYRGQETQYF.

This clone was counted a single time. The chain carries TRBV7-2 and TRBJ1-2; D remains unclear. The CDR3 has 13 residues. Per the germline V gene, CDR1 is SGHTA and CDR2 is FQGNSA. Trimming left V 5 bases short and J 8 bases short, with 15 bases between. The DNA of the CDR3 is TGTGCCAGCAGCGCGGCCCCATTGGGAGGCTACACCTTC. Protein: CASSAAPLGGYTF.

Concerning this clone: One end of the junction fails to match germline, which may point to a read error. V usage is TRBV30 and J usage is TRBJ1-1, with TRBD1 as a possible D gene (5 bases). CDR3 length equals 15 residues. The germline CDR1 and CDR2 sequences are GTSNPN and SVGIG (reference sequence). For the CDR3, the DNA is TGTGCCCGGAGTGCGGGACTCAAGGCGGGTACTGAAGCTTTCTTT. This encodes CARSAGLKAGTEAFF.

This chain uses TRBV11-2 with TRBJ2-7; D is undetermined. The CDR3 has 12 residues. Trimming stripped 2 bases from V and 6 bases from J, with 8 bases between. The germline V gene encodes CDR1 SGHAT and CDR2 FQNNGV. DNA for the CDR3: TGTGCCAGCAGCTTATCCTTTTCCGAGCAGTACTTC. As protein: CASSLSFSEQYF.

The rearrangement joins TRBV6-5 to TRBJ2-7; the D gene is possibly TRBD1 (6 bases). The CDR3 consists of 13 residues. Trimming took off 5 bases at V and 9 bases at J, with 17 bases between the two ends. The V gene's germline CDR1 is MNHEY and CDR2 SVGAGI. The CDR3 DNA reads TGTGCCAGCAGTCTATCGAACAGGGACGGGCAGTACTTC. Its translation: CASSLSNRDGQYF.

V and J are TRBV7-9 and TRBJ1-5; D unresolved. Germline V gene sequence: CDR1 SEHNR, CDR2 FQNEAQ (reference sequence). CDR3 length: 16 amino acids. V lost 1 base to trimming and J lost 2 bases, with 12 bases between them. The CDR3 here is CASSLGWGGGNQPQHF. CDR3 DNA sequence: TGTGCCAGCAGCTTAGGATGGGGTGGGGGCAATCAGCCCCAGCATTTT. The full variable domain, in which reference TRBV7-9 and TRBJ1-5 provide the parts outside the CDR3, is DTGVSQNPRHKITKRGQNVTFRCDPISEHNRLYWYRQTLGQGPEFLTYFQNEAQLEKSRLLSDRFSAERPKGSFSTLEIQRTEQGDSAMYLCASSLGWGGGNQPQHFGDGTRLSIL.

V and J are TRBV5-1 and TRBJ1-4; D ambiguous. The V gene's germline CDR1 is SGHRS and CDR2 YFSETQ. V was pared by 4 bases and J by 7 bases, with 14 bases between. CDR3 length: 14 residues. The CDR3 protein is CASSNDGLREKLFF. CDR3 nucleotide sequence: TGCGCCAGCAGCAATGACGGCTTACGTGAAAAACTGTTTTTT.

The chain couples TRBV19 to TRBJ1-2, with 9 bases matching TRBD1. Trimming at V came to 6 bases and at J to 8 bases, leaving 13 bases not matched to a gene. This CDR3 spans 15 amino acids. The germline V gene encodes CDR1 LNHDA and CDR2 SQIVND (reference sequence). The CDR3: CASSLRDRDYRGYTF. In nucleotides, the CDR3 is TGTGCCAGTAGCCTCCGGGACAGGGATTATCGGGGCTACACCTTC. The full variable domain, its missing parts supplied by reference TRBV19 and TRBJ1-2, is DGGITQSPKYLFRKEGQNVTLSCEQNLNHDAMYWYRQDPGQGLRLIYYSQIVNDFQKGDIAEGYSVSREKKESFPLTVTSAQKNPTAFYLCASSLRDRDYRGYTFGSGTRLTVV.

This rearrangement joins TRBV10-2 to TRBJ1-2; D is uncertain. Looked up from germline, CDR1 is WSHSY and CDR2 is SAAADI. V was clipped by 6 bases and J by 0 bases, with 5 bases between them. This CDR3 region has 12 residues. The CDR3 bases are TGCGCCAGCAGGGGCTCTAACTATGGCTACACCTTC. Translated: CASRGSNYGYTF.

J is TRBJ2-5 and V is TRBV19, with D possibly TRBD2 on 7 matching bases. CDR1 and CDR2 from the germline V gene are LNHDA and SQIVND (reference sequence). V was pared by 5 bases and J by 7 bases, with 23 bases between. The CDR3 is made up of 16 amino acids. The DNA of the CDR3 is TGTGCCAGTAGTCCTTACCCAATAGGGGGAGGGCCGACCCAGTACTTC. It codes for CASSPYPIGGGPTQYF.

There are a few counts of this clone. The V and J genes are TRBV5-1 and TRBJ2-1; no clear D. The CDR3 extends over 12 amino acids. CDR1 and CDR2 (germline): SGHRS, YFSETQ. Trimming took 1 base from V and 6 from J, leaving 5 bases between them. In DNA form, the CDR3 reads TGCGCCAGCAGCTTGCCTAGCAATGAGCAGTTCTTC. Translating it yields CASSLPSNEQFF.

The gene calls are TRBV5-8 and TRBJ1-1, with D hard to call. V was clipped by 2 bases and J by 1 base, with 21 bases between them. The CDR3 runs 18 residues. The V gene's germline CDR1 is SGHTS and CDR2 YDEGEE. The CDR3 region has the DNA TGTGCCAGCAGCTTCGAATGGTCTTGGTCCGGGAAGAACACTGAAGCTTTCTTT. The encoded protein is CASSFEWSWSGKNTEAFF.

This clone was observed a few times. The genes are TRBV5-8 and TRBJ2-7; either TRBD1 or TRBD2 may supply D (6 bases each). The CDR3 covers 15 residues. V lost 3 bases to trimming and J lost 0 bases, with 13 bases between them. Germline V gives CDR1 SGHTS, CDR2 YDEGEE. The CDR3 bases are TGTGCCAGCAGCTATACAGGGAGGAGCTCCTACGAGCAGTACTTC. It yields the protein CASSYTGRSSYEQYF.